These T cell receptor beta chains were read from a single sample in a study of T-cell reconstitution after alpha-beta-depleted transplantation in children. Each CDR3 protein is one row after TCRdb ran MiXCR on the PCR reads. The sample lists 250,000 to 400,000 distinct CDR3 sequences; 23% were seen once. The starting material was PBMCs, mostly from graft donor cells, obtained 180 days after TCRalphabeta/CD19-depleted stem cell transplant. All receptors come from a male patient aged 10 to 17 who had a stem cell transplant for acute lymphoblastic leukemia, so the T cells may come from the graft donor. CDR3s include the opening cysteine and the closing phenylalanine or tryptophan. The D gene is left open where the match is weak. Not all rows give a size; the values are once, few, many and, for expanded clones, a class.

>TRBV29-1|TRBD1|TRBJ2-7|few
CSVERRDRGTYEQYF
TGCAGCGTTGAGCGCCGGGACAGAGGTACCTACGAGCAGTACTTC
>TRBV6-5|TRBD2|TRBJ2-7|.
CASSYGMIWTRNDEQYF
TGTGCCAGCAGTTACGGGATGATATGGACTAGGAACGACGAGCAGTACTTC
>TRBV7-9|.|TRBJ2-7|.
CASTPRGGSYEQYF
TGTGCCAGCACACCCAGGGGAGGGTCCTACGAGCAGTACTTC
>TRBV29-1|.|TRBJ2-2|.
CSVDSGVNTGELFF
TGCAGCGTTGACTCAGGGGTGAACACCGGGGAGCTGTTTTTT
>TRBV7-8|.|TRBJ1-1|few
CASSLGGPNGAFF
TGTGCCAGCAGCTTAGGTGGACCTAACGGAGCTTTCTTT
>TRBV3-1|.|TRBJ2-1|.
CASSQPGNQFF
TGTGCCAGCAGCCAACCCGGCAATCAGTTCTTC
>TRBV5-5|TRBD2|TRBJ2-3|few
CATTSGNRDTQYF
TGTGCCACGACTAGCGGGAACCGTGATACGCAGTATTTT
>TRBV25-1|TRBD2|TRBJ2-1|.
CASSESWLAGYNEQFF
TGTGCCAGCAGTGAATCTTGGCTAGCGGGGTACAATGAGCAGTTCTTC
>TRBV29-1|TRBD1|TRBJ2-7|.
CSVEDRQGLSEQYF
TGCAGCGTTGAAGATCGACAGGGGTTGAGCGAGCAGTACTTC
>TRBV4-1|.|TRBJ2-3|.
CASSQTILGDTQYF
TGCGCCAGCAGCCAAACAATCCTAGGGGATACGCAGTATTTT
>TRBV15|TRBD2|TRBJ2-5|.
CATSFLAGGVEETQYF
TGTGCCACCAGCTTTTTAGCGGGAGGGGTGGAAGAGACCCAGTACTTC
>TRBV5-6|.|TRBJ2-1|few
CASSLNYNEQFF
TGTGCCAGCAGCCTTAACTACAATGAGCAGTTCTTC
>TRBV29-1|.|TRBJ2-2|.
CSAGTGLTGELFF
TGCAGCGCCGGTACAGGGTTGACCGGGGAGCTGTTTTTT
>TRBV5-1|.|TRBJ2-7|once
CASSLGQATEQYF
TGCGCCAGCAGCTTGGGACAGGCGACCGAGCAGTACTTC
>TRBV20-1|TRBD1|TRBJ2-7|few
CSAGSTGTGKLHEQYF
TGCAGTGCTGGTTCGACCGGGACAGGGAAATTACACGAGCAGTACTTC
>TRBV5-5|.|TRBJ2-7|.
CASSFSSSREQYF
TGTGCCAGCAGCTTCTCTAGCTCGCGCGAGCAGTACTTC
>TRBV7-6|TRBD2|TRBJ2-3|few
CASSSLTGGGADTQYF
TGTGCCAGCAGCTCCCTAACGGGAGGGGGGGCAGATACGCAGTATTTT
>TRBV5-1|.|TRBJ2-5|few
CASSLESETQYF
TGCGCCAGCAGCTTGGAATCGGAGACCCAGTACTTC
>TRBV29-1|.|TRBJ1-1|.
CSVVPGSSAFF
TGCAGCGTTGTGCCAGGGTCGAGCGCTTTCTTT
>TRBV7-9|.|TRBJ1-5|few
CASSLGRSQPQHF
TGTGCCAGCAGCTTAGGAAGATCCCAGCCCCAGCATTTT
>TRBV3-1|.|TRBJ2-7|.
CASSQESPNRPTYEQYF
TGTGCCAGCAGCCAAGAGAGCCCTAACCGCCCGACCTACGAGCAGTACTTC
>TRBV5-1|.|TRBJ2-1|.
CASSLPGLRGSVDNEQFF
TGCGCCAGCAGCTTGCCCGGATTACGGGGGAGTGTGGACAATGAGCAGTTCTTC
>TRBV9|TRBD1|TRBJ2-7|few
CASSAGTEQGYEQYF
TGTGCCAGCAGCGCCGGGACAGAGCAAGGCTACGAGCAGTACTTC
>TRBV5-1|TRBD2|TRBJ2-1|.
CASSLLGTRPNEQFF
TGCGCCAGCAGCTTGCTAGGGACTAGACCAAATGAGCAGTTCTTC
>TRBV18|TRBD1|TRBJ2-3|.
CASSLGQGVTDTQYF
TGTGCCAGCTCACTGGGACAGGGAGTGACAGATACGCAGTATTTT
>TRBV29-1|.|TRBJ1-5|.
CSVVFGGGGNQPQHF
TGCAGCGTTGTATTTGGCGGCGGGGGCAATCAGCCCCAGCATTTT
>TRBV10-3|.|TRBJ1-1|few
CAISRGLTEAFF
TGTGCCATCTCCAGGGGCCTTACTGAAGCTTTCTTT
>TRBV27|.|TRBJ2-1|.
CASSFSVRTSSYNEQFF
TGTGCCAGCAGTTTTTCAGTCAGGACCAGCTCCTACAATGAGCAGTTCTTC
>TRBV15|.|TRBJ2-7|few
CATSRGYGASYEQYF
TGTGCCACCAGCAGAGGATATGGGGCCTCCTACGAGCAGTACTTC
>TRBV15|TRBD2|TRBJ2-1|few
CATTIAGPWRERSYNEQFF
TGTGCCACCACCATAGCGGGTCCTTGGCGGGAGAGGTCCTACAATGAGCAGTTCTTC
>TRBV3-1|TRBD1|TRBJ2-7|.
CASSQWDRPYEQYF
TGTGCCAGCAGCCAATGGGACAGACCCTACGAGCAGTACTTC
>TRBV12-3/TRBV12-4|.|TRBJ2-3|few
CASSRFSSGDTQYF
TGTGCCAGCAGCCGGTTTTCGTCAGGAGATACGCAGTATTTT
>TRBV5-6|TRBD1|TRBJ1-1|once
CASSTGTGRNTEAFF
TGTGCCAGCAGCACTGGGACAGGGCGTAACACTGAAGCTTTCTTT
>TRBV3-1|TRBD1|TRBJ2-1|few
CASSGRDRAAYNEQFF
TGTGCCAGCAGCGGACGTGACAGGGCCGCCTACAATGAGCAGTTCTTC
>TRBV7-2|.|TRBJ1-1|.
CASSSTNMNTEAFF
TGTGCCAGCAGCTCAACCAACATGAACACTGAAGCTTTCTTT
>TRBV11-2|.|TRBJ2-1|many
CASSLFERKTYNEQFF
TGTGCCAGCAGCTTATTTGAGCGGAAGACCTACAATGAGCAGTTCTTC
>TRBV11-2|TRBD1|TRBJ1-1|.
CASSLEGTGGAFF
TGTGCCAGCAGCTTAGAGGGGACAGGAGGAGCTTTCTTT
>TRBV7-3|.|TRBJ2-5|.
CASSFRQGPQYF
TGTGCCAGCAGCTTTCGGCAAGGGCCCCAGTACTTC
>TRBV5-5|.|TRBJ2-2|.
CASSRLTGPTGELFF
TGTGCCAGCAGCCGCCTGACAGGTCCGACCGGGGAGCTGTTTTTT
>TRBV21-1|.|TRBJ2-7|.
CASSLRSGTSGMVYEQYF
TGTGCCAGCAGCTTACGATCCGGGACTAGCGGGATGGTCTACGAGCAGTACTTC